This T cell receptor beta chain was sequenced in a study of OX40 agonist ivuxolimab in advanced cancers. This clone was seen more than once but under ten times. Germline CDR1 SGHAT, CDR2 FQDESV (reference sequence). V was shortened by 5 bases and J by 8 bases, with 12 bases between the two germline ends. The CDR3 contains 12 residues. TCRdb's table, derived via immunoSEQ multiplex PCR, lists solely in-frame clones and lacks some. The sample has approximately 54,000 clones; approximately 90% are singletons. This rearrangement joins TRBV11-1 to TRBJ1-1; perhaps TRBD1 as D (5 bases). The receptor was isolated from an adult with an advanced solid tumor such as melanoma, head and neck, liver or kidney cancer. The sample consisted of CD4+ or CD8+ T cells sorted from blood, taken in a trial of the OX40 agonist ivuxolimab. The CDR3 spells CASSAGPPEAFF. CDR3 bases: TGTGCCAGCAGCGCAGGGCCCCCGGAAGCTTTCTTT.